This T cell receptor (beta chain) was obtained from a study of T-cell reconstitution after alpha-beta-depleted transplantation in children. Study-wide results and caveats: Several hundred expanded graft clones reportedly supplied alpha-beta T cells about two months after transplant. There were some patients whose high TCRbeta diversity at day 60 came from surviving recipient T cells and thymic progenitors.

Preparing the TCRbeta library involved the use of unique molecular identifiers. TCRdb reprocessed the PCR reads via MiXCR and lists one record per CDR3 protein. In the table there are hundreds of thousands of distinct CDR3 sequences, just under 8.5% of which are singletons. This clonotype was recorded many times. Its antigen is not known. The sequenced sample was PBMCs, mostly from graft donor cells, obtained 180 days after TCRalphabeta/CD19-depleted stem cell transplant. The receptor was isolated from a male patient between 5 and 17 years old who had a stem cell transplant for acute lymphoblastic leukemia, so the T cells may come from the graft donor.

CDR3: CASSSGQTPMDTQYF. Written as DNA, the CDR3 is TGTGCCAGCAGCTCTGGACAGACACCTATGGATACGCAGTATTTT. The chain recombines TRBV7-3 with TRBJ2-3, with D maybe TRBD1 (6 bases). Trimming cost V 4 bases and J 6 bases, with 17 bases left between them. The CDR3 covers 15 residues. Germline V gives CDR1 SGHTA, CDR2 FQGTGA. Combining the CDR3 with reference TRBV7-3 and TRBJ2-3 gives the whole variable domain GAGVSQTPSNKVTEKGKYVELRCDPISGHTALYWYRQSLGQGPEFLIYFQGTGAADDSGLPNDRFFAVRPEGSVSTLKIQRTERGDSAVYLCASSSGQTPMDTQYFGPGTRLTVL.